This T cell receptor (beta chain) was obtained from a study of metastatic and nonmetastatic thyroid tumors. No treatment of any kind had been given to any patient before thyroid surgery. TCRdb reanalyzed the PCR reads via MiXCR. Among tens of thousands of clones listed, 15% were seen once. CDR1 and CDR2 from the germline V gene are SGHTA and FQGTGA. V shed 5 bases and J shed 2 bases, with 9 bases lying between them. The CDR3 loop spans 13 amino acids. There are many counts of this clone. This rearrangement joins TRBV7-3 to TRBJ2-5; D is uncertain. The sequenced material came from blood. The sequence derives from a female donor with papillary thyroid cancer or a benign thyroid nodule (not recorded which). Some clones in this sample may be carry-over from other donors' samples. In DNA, the CDR3 is TGTGCCAGCAGCAAGACATCGCAAGAGACCCAGTACTTC. It codes for CASSKTSQETQYF. Together with reference TRBV7-3 and TRBJ2-5, the CDR3 gives the full variable domain: GAGVSQTPSNKVTEKGKYVELRCDPISGHTALYWYRQSLGQGPEFLIYFQGTGAADDSGLPNDRFFAVRPEGSVSTLKIQRTERGDSAVYLCASSKTSQETQYFGPGTRLLVL.